These 8 T cell receptor beta chains came from one sample sequenced in a study of T cells in localized non-small cell lung cancer. Sequenced by immunoSEQ multiplex PCR; TCRdb stores in-frame clones only, minus some. The table records about 8,000 clones, roughly 86% of them present only once. The starting material was peripheral blood, obtained before any cancer treatment. The receptors stem from a male donor at least 60 years old with stage III lung adenocarcinoma.

This sequence joins TRBV7-9 and TRBJ2-1; 9 nucleotides agree with TRBD2. This CDR3 comprises 15 residues. Germline lookup yields CDR1 SEHNR and CDR2 FQNEAQ (reference sequence). With 0 bases clipped from V and 9 bases from J, the junction kept 6 bases outside the gene matches. The CDR3 region is CASSLALAGAREQFF. In DNA form, the CDR3 reads TGTGCCAGCAGCTTAGCACTAGCGGGCGCCCGTGAGCAGTTCTTC. The variable domain in full, with the rest retrieved from reference TRBV7-9 and TRBJ2-1, is DTGVSQNPRHKITKRGQNVTFRCDPISEHNRLYWYRQTLGQGPEFLTYFQNEAQLEKSRLLSDRFSAERPKGSFSTLEIQRTEQGDSAMYLCASSLALAGAREQFFGPGTRLTVL.

To note about this clone: One junction end does not reproduce the germline sequence, and a read error may be involved. The chain links TRBV19 to TRBJ2-1; 10 positions match TRBD2. Germline V CDR1 and CDR2: LNHDA, SQIVND (reference sequence). The CDR3 is 16 amino acids. The CDR3 loop is CASKGGSGRAYNEQFF. In nucleotides, the CDR3 is TGTGCCAGCAAGGGTGGGAGCGGGAGGGCCTATAATGAGCAGTTCTTC.

In this sample, this clone turned up once. The J gene is TRBJ2-1, the V gene TRBV29-1, with 8 bases identical to TRBD2. In germline, CDR1 is SQVTM, CDR2 ANQGSEA. Trimming at V came to 4 bases and at J to 2 bases, leaving 10 bases not matched to a gene. There are 16 residues in the CDR3. As DNA, the CDR3 is TGCAGCGTTGCCGGTACTAGCGGAGTTGCCTACAATGAGCAGTTCTTC. Amino acid sequence: CSVAGTSGVAYNEQFF.

This chain joins TRBV9 and TRBJ1-3, with 10 positions matching TRBD1. V gave up 0 bases and J gave up 8 bases; unmatched junction bases: 2. This CDR3 is 14 amino acids long. The germline gives CDR1 SGDLS, CDR2 YYNGEE. CDR3 loop: CASSVGDRGYTIYF. CDR3 nucleotides: TGTGCCAGCAGCGTAGGGGACAGGGGCTACACCATATATTTT.

The chain employs TRBV19 and TRBJ1-5; 7 positions agree with TRBD1. This CDR3 contains 15 residues. Trimming took 3 bases from V and 7 from J; bases not matched to a gene: 9. The V gene's germline CDR1 is LNHDA and CDR2 SQIVND (reference sequence). In DNA form, the CDR3 reads TGTGCCAGTAGTATTAACAGGGGAGTAAGACAGCCCCAGCATTTT. It codes for CASSINRGVRQPQHF.

The chain couples TRBV21-1 to TRBJ2-7; the table's D call, TRBD1, was not checked against the DNA. TRBV21-1 is annotated as a pseudogene. This CDR3 has 13 amino acids. CDR3 region: CASSTQGSYEQYF. CDR3 in DNA: TGTGCCAGCAGCACTCAGGGCTCCTACGAGCAGTACTTC.

V usage is TRBV7-6 and J usage is TRBJ2-7; no reliable D call. CDR1 and CDR2 from the germline V gene are SGHVS and FNYEAQ. The CDR3 is made up of 17 amino acids. V lost 3 bases and J lost 3, with 21 bases in between. As DNA, the CDR3 is TGTGCCAGCAGCTTGAATCCAACAAACAGCCTAATCTACGAGCAGTACTTC. This gives the protein CASSLNPTNSLIYEQYF.

The chain uses TRBV5-6 and TRBJ1-4, with D unclear. The CDR3 length is 16 residues. Germline CDR1 and CDR2: SGHDT and YYEEEE. Trimming took off 2 bases at V and 6 bases at J, with 17 bases between the two ends. In nucleotides, the CDR3 is TGTGCCAGCAGCTTAAGTGGGGTGCAGGTTCATGAAAAACTGTTTTTT. Its protein is CASSLSGVQVHEKLFF.